This TCR beta chain is from a study of T cell responses to AZD1222 COVID-19 vaccine. Measured with immunoSEQ multiplex PCR; TCRdb has only the in-frame clones, and not every one. The sample carries about 120,000 clones, roughly 90% recorded once. A remark on this clone: Its antigen is not known.

Per the germline V gene, CDR1 is KGHSH and CDR2 is LQKENI. V shed 3 bases, J shed 3 bases, and the junction held 14 bases outside the gene matches. The CDR3 consists of 18 residues. General study points: Sampling captured repertoires only after the peak T cell response. Donors, mostly white British, included more females; clonal diversity was possibly underestimated.

This sequence was found in an adult in good health. The input for sequencing was peripheral blood, taken on day 0 of AZD1222 vaccination. The chain joins TRBV18 to TRBJ2-1; 7 bases agree with TRBD2. CDR3 coding DNA: TGTGCCAGCTCACCTCGATCCGGGACTACCTGGGACTACAATGAGCAGTTCTTC. It codes for CASSPRSGTTWDYNEQFF. Full variable domain (remainder filled in from reference TRBV18 and TRBJ2-1): NAGVMQNPRHLVRRRGQEARLRCSPMKGHSHVYWYRQLPEEGLKFMVYLQKENIIDESGMPKERFSAEFPKEGPSILRIQQVVRGDSAAYFCASSPRSGTTWDYNEQFFGPGTRLTVL.